A single sample is the source of the 4 T cell receptor beta chains below, sequenced in a study of CD8 T cells in Susac syndrome. Reverse transcription of roughly 0.5 to 1 ug RNA was performed with random hexamers. MiXCR, run by TCRdb on the immunoSEQ multiplex PCR reads, gives a single entry per CDR3 protein. The data show roughly 180,000 distinct CDR3 sequences, around 94% seen once. The sample comprised CD4+ T cells from PBMCs. Receptors were obtained from a human donor with Susac syndrome.

The genes are TRBV28 and TRBJ1-3; tentative D call: TRBD1 (6 bases). The germline V and J ends were trimmed by 6 bases and 1 base, with 10 bases remaining between them. CDR1 is MDHEN, CDR2 SYDVKM, per germline. The CDR3 is made up of 14 amino acids. The CDR3 region is CASSRDISGNTIYF. CDR3 DNA: TGTGCCAGCAGCCGGGACATTTCTGGAAACACCATATATTTT.

This clonotype was observed once. The rearrangement uses TRBV12-3 or TRBV12-4 and TRBJ1-1; the D gene is possibly TRBD1 (5 bases). Trimming removed 7 bases from V and 2 bases from J, with 14 bases in between. The CDR3 has 14 amino acids. This CDR3 reads CASNPLGGNTEAFF. The CDR3 region has the DNA TGTGCCAGCAACCCGTTGGGGGGTAACACTGAAGCTTTCTTT.

The chain combines TRBV9 with TRBJ2-7; 9 nucleotides match TRBD2. This CDR3 region has 17 residues. Germline V gene lookup returns CDR1 SGDLS and CDR2 YYNGEE. J was trimmed by 2 bases and V by 7 bases; bases with no gene match: 16. The CDR3 region is CASSSGGSGRGTYEQYF. CDR3 in DNA: TGTGCCAGCTCCTCAGGGGGTAGCGGGAGAGGGACCTACGAGCAGTACTTC. The whole variable domain, remainder taken from reference TRBV9 and TRBJ2-7, is DSGVTQTPKHLITATGQRVTLRCSPRSGDLSVYWYQQSLDQGLQFLIQYYNGEERAKGNILERFSAQQFPDLHSELNLSSLELGDSALYFCASSSGGSGRGTYEQYFGPGTRLTVT.

This sequence joins TRBV5-1 and TRBJ1-6; D call uncertain. Deletions cut 1 base from V and 5 bases from J, with 7 bases between. CDR1 and CDR2 from the germline V gene are SGHRS and YFSETQ. This CDR3 spans 14 amino acids. This CDR3 is CASSLSTDNSPLHF. Here the CDR3 DNA reads TGCGCCAGCAGCTTGTCTACAGATAATTCACCCCTCCACTTT.